This TCR beta chain was obtained from a study of shared clonotypes between healthy human individuals. The table came from immunoSEQ multiplex PCR; TCRdb's copy has only in-frame clones and leaves some out. Seen here are 2 million or so clones, roughly 95% observed once, and the top ten hold around 1.1%. Germline V gene sequence: CDR1 SGHTA, CDR2 FQGNSA. The CDR3 length is 16 residues. The trim removed 2 bases at V and 1 base at J, leaving 5 bases unmatched. The naive CD8 population came from CD45RO-negative cells selected for CCR7, without terminally differentiated effector memory CD45RA+ cells. The TCR comes from a man aged 18 to 30 in good health. The sample was naive CD8+ T cells sorted from blood. The chain recombines TRBV7-2 with TRBJ1-2; 9 bases match TRBD1. The DNA for the CDR3 is TGTGCCAGCAGCTTAACAGGGGGCGTTGTTAACTATGGCTACACCTTC. Protein: CASSLTGGVVNYGYTF. Full variable domain (outside the CDR3, taken from reference TRBV7-2 and TRBJ1-2): GAGVSQSPSNKVTEKGKDVELRCDPISGHTALYWYRQSLGQGLEFLIYFQGNSAPDKSGLPSDRFSAERTGGSVSTLTIQRTQQEDSAVYLCASSLTGGVVNYGYTFGSGTRLTVV.